Listed here are 26 T cell receptor beta chains from one sample, sequenced in a study of regulatory T cells in long-lasting Graves disease. CDR3 regions were amplified by Arm-PCR using iRepertoire HTBI primers to build TCR beta libraries. One entry per CDR3 protein results from TCRdb running MiXCR on the multiplex PCR reads. The sample lists about 440,000 distinct CDR3 sequences, around 14% occurring once. Specified time point: newly diagnosed GD, antithyroid drugs for less than 3 months. PBMC-derived RNA was used for the TCR library. The same sample was also used in a study of T cells in Graves' hyperthyroidism and ophthalmopathy.

This specimen was peripheral blood mononuclear cells (PBMCs), taken at new diagnosis, from a patient treated with antithyroid drugs. The source is a woman in her 30s with Graves disease.

This clonotype came up many times. CDR3: CASSYFAGGTGELFF. CDR3 nucleotide sequence: TGTGCCAGCAGTTACTTTGCGGGCGGCACCGGGGAGCTGTTTTTT. The gene calls are TRBV6-5 and TRBJ2-2; TRBD2 might be the D (5 bases). From germline, CDR1 is MNHEY and CDR2 SVGAGI. V lost 1 base to trimming and J lost 4 bases, with 10 bases between them. The CDR3 sequence is 15 residues long.

This clonotype has only a few counts. The V call is TRBV7-2, the J call TRBJ2-7, with D perhaps matching TRBD1 (5 bases). CDR3 length: 14 amino acids. Germline V gene lookup returns CDR1 SGHTA and CDR2 FQGNSA. Trimming removed 1 base at V and 2 bases at J, with 9 bases between. The CDR3 is CASSLVGLAYEQYF. Here the CDR3 DNA reads TGTGCCAGCAGCTTAGTGGGGCTGGCCTACGAGCAGTACTTC.

This clonotype was counted a few times. The chain combines TRBV29-1 with TRBJ2-2; D perhaps matches TRBD1 (5 bases). The V end lost 3 bases, the J end lost 4 bases, and 9 bases lay between the germline ends. Germline loops: CDR1 SQVTM, CDR2 ANQGSEA. This CDR3 spans 13 amino acids. This chain's CDR3 is CSVEAGPTGELFF. CDR3 in DNA: TGCAGCGTTGAGGCAGGGCCCACCGGGGAGCTGTTTTTT.

In its sample, this clonotype was seen a few times. This chain connects TRBV5-1 to TRBJ2-2, with 7 bases aligning to TRBD2. Germline CDR1 and CDR2: SGHRS and YFSETQ. CDR3 length: 17 residues. V was clipped by 1 base and J by 0 bases; unmatched bases: 6. CDR3 residues: CASSLRGRGSNTGELFF. CDR3 coding DNA: TGCGCCAGCAGCTTGCGCGGGAGAGGTTCGAACACCGGGGAGCTGTTTTTT.

This clonotype was picked up one time. The chain links TRBV11-2 to TRBJ2-7; 9 bases agree with TRBD2. Germline trimming cut 3 bases from V and 6 bases from J; bases unmatched to any gene: 9. The germline gives CDR1 SGHAT, CDR2 FQNNGV. The CDR3 has 15 amino acids. Here the CDR3 DNA reads TGTGCCAGCAGCTTTCCTGGCGGGAGGGCCGTCGAGCAGTACTTC. It codes for CASSFPGGRAVEQYF.

In its sample, this clonotype was seen many times. CDR3 nucleotide sequence: TGTGCCAGCAGCCCAAGGTCTAGCGGTTACAATGAGCAGTTCTTC. This sequence encodes CASSPRSSGYNEQFF. This chain joins TRBV12-3 or TRBV12-4 and TRBJ2-1, with 7 nucleotides matching TRBD2. This CDR3 region has 15 residues. Trimming cost V 6 bases and J 4 bases; bases outside gene matches: 9.

This clonotype was seen ten or more times. CDR3 sequence (DNA): TGTGCCAGCGTTTCTGGGACAGGTATTTTGCCAACTAATGAAAAACTGTTTTTT. Protein product: CASVSGTGILPTNEKLFF. The chain combines TRBV2 with TRBJ1-4, with 8 bases identical to TRBD1. The ends lost 8 bases at V and 0 bases at J; junction bases unmatched: 14. CDR1 is SNHLY and CDR2 is FYNNEI in the germline V gene. The CDR3 sequence is 18 residues long. Full variable domain (outside the CDR3, taken from reference TRBV2 and TRBJ1-4): EPEVTQTPSHQVTQMGQEVILRCVPISNHLYFYWYRQILGQKVEFLVSFYNNEISEKSEIFDDQFSVERPDGSNFTLKIRSTKLEDSAMYFCASVSGTGILPTNEKLFFGSGTQLSVL.

At least ten counts were recorded for this clonotype. V is TRBV4-1 and J is TRBJ2-1; no reliable D call. Germline V gene lookup returns CDR1 MGHRA and CDR2 YSYEKL. Deletions cut 0 bases from V and 6 bases from J, with 9 bases between. The CDR3 spans 14 residues. This CDR3 is CASSQEPWGNEQFF. DNA for the CDR3: TGCGCCAGCAGCCAAGAACCATGGGGCAATGAGCAGTTCTTC.

This clonotype was counted many times. The J gene is TRBJ2-5, the V gene TRBV12-3 or TRBV12-4; 12 bases are a match to TRBD2. The CDR3 contains 15 residues. After removal of 6 bases from V and 4 bases from J, the junction contained 6 bases not matched to a gene. CDR3 amino acids: CASSLTSGSAETQYF. DNA of the CDR3: TGTGCCAGCAGCTTGACTAGCGGGAGTGCAGAGACCCAGTACTTC.

This clonotype was counted ten times or more. The chain links TRBV2 to TRBJ1-2; D is possibly TRBD1 (5 bases). The ends were cut back, 7 bases at V and 4 bases at J, with 13 bases in the middle. This CDR3 has 13 amino acids. Germline assignment: CDR1 SNHLY and CDR2 FYNNEI. The CDR3 DNA is TGTGCCAGCATGTCCAGGGTAGCCTATGGCTACACCTTC. Residues: CASMSRVAYGYTF. The full variable domain, its missing parts supplied by reference TRBV2 and TRBJ1-2, is EPEVTQTPSHQVTQMGQEVILRCVPISNHLYFYWYRQILGQKVEFLVSFYNNEISEKSEIFDDQFSVERPDGSNFTLKIRSTKLEDSAMYFCASMSRVAYGYTFGSGTRLTVV.

This clonotype was counted at least ten times. The chain couples TRBV7-3 to TRBJ2-7, with 8 bases aligning to TRBD1. Trimming at V came to 5 bases and at J to 3 bases, leaving 6 bases not matched to a gene. Germline values: CDR1 SGHTA, CDR2 FQGTGA. This CDR3 is 14 amino acids long. The CDR3 loop is CASSLSGGHYEQYF. CDR3 coding DNA: TGTGCCAGCAGCCTCTCAGGGGGCCACTACGAGCAGTACTTC.

The gene calls are TRBV19 and TRBJ1-1; unclear D gene. Germline V CDR1 and CDR2: LNHDA, SQIVND (reference sequence). V dropped 8 bases and J dropped 0 bases, with 10 bases sitting between them. The CDR3 is 13 residues long. The CDR3 DNA is TGTGCCAGTGGTGGTACGGTGAACACTGAAGCTTTCTTT. It specifies CASGGTVNTEAFF.

This clonotype appeared many times. The chain has TRBV13 and TRBJ2-1; 10 bases fit TRBD1. The V segment lost 7 bases and the J segment 8 bases; nucleotides outside the gene matches: 11. The germline CDR1 and CDR2 sequences are PRHDT and FYEKMQ (reference sequence). The CDR3 contains 15 residues. CDR3 nucleotides: TGTGCCAGCAACTCCCACGGACAGGGGGTACATGAGCAGTTCTTC. Its protein is CASNSHGQGVHEQFF.

This clonotype was picked up many times. The chain recombines TRBV6-1 with TRBJ2-7; 8 nucleotides line up with TRBD2. The CDR3 contains 14 residues. Germline assignment: CDR1 MNHNS and CDR2 SASEGT. V lost 6 bases, J lost 4 bases, and 8 bases stayed unmatched. The CDR3 bases are TGTGCCAGCAGAACTAGCGGACGGGATTACGAGCAGTACTTC. It specifies CASRTSGRDYEQYF.

The chain employs TRBV4-1 and TRBJ1-4; 7 nucleotides agree with TRBD1. The ends lost 0 bases at V and 8 bases at J; junction bases unmatched: 6. Germline CDR1 MGHRA, CDR2 YSYEKL. This CDR3 is built from 15 residues. CDR3 region: CASSQDPGQQEKLFF. The CDR3 DNA is TGCGCCAGCAGCCAAGATCCGGGACAGCAAGAAAAACTGTTTTTT.

This clonotype was detected ten times or more. This chain joins TRBV3-1 and TRBJ2-5; tentatively, D is TRBD1 (5 bases). CDR1 and CDR2 from the germline V gene are LGHDT and YNNKEL (reference sequence). The CDR3 runs to 14 residues. The germline V and J ends were trimmed by 2 bases and 5 bases, with 12 bases remaining between them. The DNA of the CDR3 is TGTGCCAGCAGCCAAACCCAGGGAAAGGAGACCCAGTACTTC. Protein: CASSQTQGKETQYF.

This clonotype was seen at least ten times. The chain links TRBV10-3 to TRBJ2-1; D is ambiguous. Trimming took 2 bases from V and 1 from J, leaving 3 bases between them. This CDR3 spans 13 amino acids. From germline, CDR1 is ENHRY and CDR2 SYGVKD. The CDR3 reads CAISERSYNEQFF. The CDR3 DNA reads TGTGCCATCAGTGAGAGGTCCTACAATGAGCAGTTCTTC.

This clonotype was seen a few times. The chain is built from TRBV24-1 and TRBJ2-1; 7 bases match TRBD2. The trim removed 1 base at V and 8 bases at J, leaving 10 bases unmatched. CDR3 size: 16 residues. Germline CDR1 KGHDR, CDR2 SFDVKD. DNA of the CDR3: TGTGCCACCAGTGATTTTCAGCGGGAAAGGAGCGATGAGCAGTTCTTC. Encoded protein: CATSDFQRERSDEQFF.

This clonotype was found a few times. This chain uses TRBV14 with TRBJ1-3; D call uncertain. This CDR3 has 16 residues. Germline V gives CDR1 SGHDN, CDR2 FVKESK. The V and J ends lost 0 bases and 0 bases respectively, with 9 bases between them. CDR3 coding DNA: TGTGCCAGCAGCCAAGATCTCCAGTACTCTGGAAACACCATATATTTT. Protein: CASSQDLQYSGNTIYF.

This clonotype came up many times. The chain employs TRBV6-2 or TRBV6-3 and TRBJ2-1; D may be TRBD2 (7 bases). CDR3 length equals 15 residues. V shed 6 bases and J shed 3 bases, with 15 bases lying between them. Germline CDR1 is MNHEY and CDR2 is SVGEGT. The CDR3 is CASRGGGSGYNEQFF. Here the CDR3 DNA reads TGTGCCAGCAGGGGGGGGGGCTCGGGCTACAATGAGCAGTTCTTC.

DNA of the CDR3: TGTGCCAGCAGTTTAGGCTACGGCGGGGTGGGCAATGAGCAGTACTTC. Protein: CASSLGYGGVGNEQYF. V is TRBV12-3 or TRBV12-4 and J is TRBJ2-7; weak D call: TRBD2 (6 bases). The CDR3 sequence is 16 residues long. Trimming left V 1 base short and J 7 bases short, with 20 bases between.

The rearrangement links TRBV6-5 to TRBJ1-2, with 7 bases lining up with TRBD1. The CDR3 spans 15 residues. Germline assignment: CDR1 MNHEY and CDR2 SVGAGI. The J segment lost 4 bases and the V segment lost 2 bases, leaving 7 bases of the junction unmatched. The CDR3 loop is CASSYPRQGGYGYTF. In DNA form, the CDR3 reads TGTGCCAGCAGTTACCCTAGACAGGGTGGCTATGGCTACACCTTC.

This rearrangement joins TRBV6-4 to TRBJ2-1; 7 bases line up with TRBD2. The V and J ends lost 5 bases and 5 bases, in that order; junction bases with no gene match: 9. The CDR3 sequence is 15 residues long. Germline V gene data show CDR1 as MRHNA and CDR2 as SNTAGT. The CDR3 coding sequence is TGTGCCAGCAGTCGGGCGGCGGGAGAGAACAATGAGCAGTTCTTC. It encodes CASSRAAGENNEQFF.

This clonotype showed up many times. The gene calls are TRBV11-2 and TRBJ2-1, with TRBD2 identical over 11 bases. CDR1 and CDR2 (germline): SGHAT, FQNNGV. Losses at the gene ends were 1 base for V and 5 bases for J; bases not matched to a gene: 4. CDR3 size: 16 residues. The CDR3 bases are TGTGCCAGCAGCTTAGTACTAGCGGGAGAGGACAATGAGCAGTTCTTC. It encodes CASSLVLAGEDNEQFF.

Only a few counts were recorded for this clonotype. The gene calls are TRBV7-9 and TRBJ2-7; unclear D gene. Germline CDR1 and CDR2: SEHNR and FQNEAQ (reference sequence). This CDR3 region has 13 residues. The germline V and J ends were trimmed by 0 bases and 4 bases, with 7 bases remaining between them. The DNA for the CDR3 is TGTGCCAGCAGCTTAGCCGTGGGGTACGAGCAGTACTTC. This translates into CASSLAVGYEQYF.

The J gene is TRBJ2-5, the V gene TRBV6-1; 12 bases are shared with TRBD2. The DNA matches TRBJ2-7 better at its end, which makes the J call doubtful. The germline gives CDR1 MNHNS, CDR2 SASEGT. The CDR3 consists of 17 residues. The CDR3, as DNA: TGTGCCAGCAGTGAAGCGCTAGCGGGAGGGGACTCCTACGAGCAGTACTTC. Translated, it gives CASSEALAGGDSYEQYF.